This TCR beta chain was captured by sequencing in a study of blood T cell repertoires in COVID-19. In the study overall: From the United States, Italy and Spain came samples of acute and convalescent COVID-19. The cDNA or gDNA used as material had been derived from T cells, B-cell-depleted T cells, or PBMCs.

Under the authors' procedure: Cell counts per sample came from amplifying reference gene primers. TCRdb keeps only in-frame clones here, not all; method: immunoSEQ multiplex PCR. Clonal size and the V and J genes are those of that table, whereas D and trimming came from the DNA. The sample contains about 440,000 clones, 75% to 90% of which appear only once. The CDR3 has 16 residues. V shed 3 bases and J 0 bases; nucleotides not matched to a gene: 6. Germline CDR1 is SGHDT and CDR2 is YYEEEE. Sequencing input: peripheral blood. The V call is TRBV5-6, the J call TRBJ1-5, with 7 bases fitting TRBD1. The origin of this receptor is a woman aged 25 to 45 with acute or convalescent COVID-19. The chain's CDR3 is CASSSAGTDSNQPQHF. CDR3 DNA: TGTGCCAGCAGCTCCGCCGGGACAGATAGCAATCAGCCCCAGCATTTT. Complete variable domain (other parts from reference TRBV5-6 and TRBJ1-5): DAGVTQSPTHLIKTRGQQVTLRCSPKSGHDTVSWYQQALGQGPQFIFQYYEEEERQRGNFPDRFSGHQFPNYSSELNVNALLLGDSALYLCASSSAGTDSNQPQHFGDGTRLSIL.